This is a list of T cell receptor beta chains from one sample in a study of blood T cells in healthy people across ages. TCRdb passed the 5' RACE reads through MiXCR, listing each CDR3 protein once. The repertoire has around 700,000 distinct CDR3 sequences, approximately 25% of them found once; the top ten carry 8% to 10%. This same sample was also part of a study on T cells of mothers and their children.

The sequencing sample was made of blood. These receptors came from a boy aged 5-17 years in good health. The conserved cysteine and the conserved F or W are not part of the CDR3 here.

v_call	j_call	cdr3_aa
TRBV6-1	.	ASSEAHGRNSYEQY
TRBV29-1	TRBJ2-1	SVEDLRDRGYNEQF
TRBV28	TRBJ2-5	ASSSPSGTGPTRY
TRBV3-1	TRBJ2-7	ASSQDPYEQY
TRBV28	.	ASSPQETGGYEQY
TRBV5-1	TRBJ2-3	ASWGGTSTDTQY
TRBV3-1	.	ASSPTLGRRREQY
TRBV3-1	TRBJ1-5	ASSQGGQGWQPQH
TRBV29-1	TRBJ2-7	SVEGTGLEAASYEQY
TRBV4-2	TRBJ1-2	ASSQVETGVYGYT
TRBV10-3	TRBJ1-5	ATLPTPGQPQH
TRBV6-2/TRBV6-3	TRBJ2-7	ASSYSSPRGAYEQY
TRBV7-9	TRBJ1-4	ASSLNMVQGNEKLF
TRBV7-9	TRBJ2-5	ASSWGQGRETQY
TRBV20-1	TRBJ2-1	SASGGPNNEQF
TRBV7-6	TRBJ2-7	ASSLVGTSGAPNEQY
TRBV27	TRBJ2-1	ASSSPSSYNEQF
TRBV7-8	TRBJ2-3	ASSLSSEVTDTQY
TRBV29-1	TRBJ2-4	SVLEGDIQY
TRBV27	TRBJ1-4	ASSVTPGGTALNEKLF
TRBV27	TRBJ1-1	ASSLSTAYRQAF
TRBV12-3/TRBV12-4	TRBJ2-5	ASSPSQVETQY
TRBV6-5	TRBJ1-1	ASSYSGESTEAF
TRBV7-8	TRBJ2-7	ASSSPGVMEGQY
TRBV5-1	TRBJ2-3	ASSLADRERNTQY